One and the same sample provided the 31 T cell receptor beta chains below, sequenced in a study of blood T cells in healthy people across ages. A sample-barcoded 5' primer and a J-beta primer mix were used in a second PCR of about 7 to 12 cycles. TCRdb called the 5' RACE reads again in MiXCR, with one record for every CDR3 protein. The data hold approximately 800,000 distinct CDR3 sequences, with roughly 64% observed a single time. Material: blood. The receptors stem from a man aged 25 to 45 in good health.

This chain links TRBV5-1 with TRBJ2-1, with D possibly matching TRBD2 (5 bases). Deletions cut 1 base from V and 6 bases from J, with 14 bases between. CDR3 length: 15 amino acids. Germline assignment: CDR1 SGHRS and CDR2 YFSETQ. CDR3 DNA sequence: TGCGCCAGCAGCTTGAGTGTCGGGGAGTCCAATGAGCAGTTCTTC. It codes for CASSLSVGESNEQFF.

In this sample, this clonotype turned up once. This chain uses TRBV4-2 with TRBJ1-5, with a possible D match to TRBD1 (5 bases). Trimming pared 5 bases from V and 4 bases from J, leaving 15 bases between. Germline assignment: CDR1 LGHNA and CDR2 YNFKEQ. This CDR3 comprises 15 residues. The CDR3 loop reads CASSADRNGNQPQHF. The CDR3 DNA follows: TGTGCCAGCAGCGCCGACAGAAATGGGAATCAGCCCCAGCATTTT.

The chain recombines TRBV4-2 with TRBJ1-4, with D tentatively TRBD1 (6 bases). The ends were cut back, 4 bases at V and 8 bases at J, with 23 bases in the middle. CDR3 length: 17 amino acids. The germline V gene has CDR1 LGHNA and CDR2 YNFKEQ. The chain's CDR3 is CASSLSGGGQGGEKLFF. CDR3 in DNA: TGTGCCAGCAGCCTCTCCGGTGGGGGACAAGGGGGGGAAAAACTGTTTTTT.

DNA of the CDR3: TGTGCCAGCTCAGCGACAGCTAACTATGGCTACACCTTC. Its translation: CASSATANYGYTF. The chain combines TRBV18 with TRBJ1-2; maybe TRBD1 (5 bases). V was shortened by 5 bases and J by 0 bases, with 7 bases between the two germline ends. The CDR3 loop spans 13 amino acids. Germline assignment: CDR1 KGHSH and CDR2 LQKENI.

The V gene is TRBV7-8, the J gene TRBJ2-1; TRBD2 aligns across 10 bases. Germline assignment: CDR1 SGHVS and CDR2 FQNEAQ. The CDR3 extends over 15 amino acids. The ends lost 2 bases at V and 5 bases at J; junction bases unmatched: 3. The CDR3: CASSLKLAGNNEQFF. Here the CDR3 DNA reads TGTGCCAGCAGCTTAAAACTAGCGGGGAACAATGAGCAGTTCTTC.

This clonotype was seen more than once but under ten times. CDR3: CASSFILENIQYF. The DNA of the CDR3 is TGTGCCAGCAGCTTCATTCTAGAAAACATTCAGTACTTC. The rearrangement uses TRBV7-9 and TRBJ2-4; D is unresolved. The CDR3 is 13 residues long. Trimming shortened V by 3 bases and J by 5 bases, and 8 bases separated the two germline ends. Germline CDR1 is SEHNR and CDR2 is FQNEAQ (reference sequence).

J is TRBJ1-6 and V is TRBV28, with D possibly TRBD1 on 5 matching bases. Deletions cut 5 bases from V and 9 bases from J, with 23 bases between. This CDR3 contains 17 residues. CDR1 and CDR2 (germline): MDHEN, SYDVKM. The chain's CDR3 is CASSPPQGAGNSSPLHF. DNA of the CDR3: TGTGCCAGCAGTCCGCCACAAGGAGCAGGGAATAGTTCACCCCTCCACTTT.

This clonotype was recorded a few times. The chain is built from TRBV3-1 and TRBJ2-7; no clear D. This CDR3 is built from 15 residues. Per the germline V gene, CDR1 is LGHDT and CDR2 is YNNKEL (reference sequence). Trimming shortened V by 0 bases and J by 2 bases, and 11 bases separated the two germline ends. The DNA of the CDR3 is TGTGCCAGCAGCCAAGATGCTGGAAGGGCCTACGAGCAGTACTTC. This codes for CASSQDAGRAYEQYF.

The chain couples TRBV5-1 to TRBJ2-7; D is perhaps TRBD1 or TRBD2 (5 bases each). Gene TRBJ2-5 matches the end of the DNA better, so the J call may be wrong. This CDR3 is built from 14 residues. The germline gives CDR1 SGHRS, CDR2 YFSETQ. The CDR3 DNA reads TGCGCCAGCAGCCATGGGGGAAGCGAGGAGACCCAGTACTTC. This encodes CASSHGGSEETQYF.

The V and J genes are TRBV20-1 and TRBJ1-5; no firm D call. Germline V gene sequence: CDR1 DFQATT, CDR2 SNEGSKA (reference sequence). V was trimmed by 0 bases and J by 2 bases, leaving 14 bases between them. This CDR3 spans 16 amino acids. The CDR3 DNA reads TGCAGTGCTAGAGAATTTCGGATCCCGGGCAATCAGCCCCAGCATTTT. Amino acid sequence: CSAREFRIPGNQPQHF.

The gene calls are TRBV29-1 and TRBJ2-1; D is unclear. Germline V gene sequence: CDR1 SQVTM, CDR2 ANQGSEA. The CDR3 consists of 11 residues. The V end was cut by 1 base, the J end by 5 bases, with 3 bases between. CDR3 protein: CSVEGDNEQFF. The CDR3 nucleotides read TGCAGCGTTGAAGGGGACAATGAGCAGTTCTTC.

The rearrangement links TRBV10-3 to TRBJ2-1, with TRBD2 as a possible D gene (6 bases). CDR1 and CDR2 (germline): ENHRY, SYGVKD. The CDR3 is made up of 15 amino acids. V was cut by 2 bases and J by 3 bases, with 11 bases left in between. The CDR3 nucleotides are TGTGCCATCAGTGAGAGTGCGGGATACTACAATGAGCAGTTCTTC. It codes for CAISESAGYYNEQFF.

The V gene is TRBV7-2, the J gene TRBJ1-2; D not certain. This CDR3 is 15 amino acids long. Trimming cost V 2 bases and J 4 bases, with 14 bases left between them. Per germline, CDR1 SGHTA and CDR2 FQGNSA. CDR3 loop: CASSLKEGSLYGYTF. CDR3 coding DNA: TGTGCCAGCAGCTTAAAGGAGGGCAGTCTCTATGGCTACACCTTC.

The chain carries TRBV15 and TRBJ1-2; 9 bases are shared with TRBD1. In germline, CDR1 is LNHNV, CDR2 YYDKDF (reference sequence). CDR3 size: 16 residues. V shed 0 bases, J shed 7 bases, and the junction held 9 bases outside the gene matches. Here the CDR3 DNA reads TGTGCCACCAGCAGAGATCGTCACAGGGGGCTGGGTGGCTACACCTTC. Translation: CATSRDRHRGLGGYTF.

V and J are TRBV3-1 and TRBJ2-1, with D possibly being TRBD2 (5 bases). The end of the DNA is better explained by TRBJ2-7, so the J call may be wrong. This CDR3 contains 15 residues. Per germline, CDR1 LGHDT and CDR2 YNNKEL (reference sequence). The CDR3 sequence: CASSQDSGGLREQYF. DNA of the CDR3: TGTGCCAGCAGCCAAGACAGTGGAGGCCTACGGGAGCAGTACTTC.

This clonotype was seen more than once but under ten times. This CDR3 reads CASSVKLFGYTF. The CDR3 DNA is TGTGCCAGCAGCGTAAAATTGTTCGGCTACACCTTC. The V and J genes are TRBV9 and TRBJ1-2; D is undetermined. The V gene's germline CDR1 is SGDLS and CDR2 YYNGEE. The CDR3 runs to 12 residues. Trimming took 1 base from V and 8 from J, leaving 9 bases between them.

This chain links TRBV5-1 with TRBJ2-3; no definite D call. Germline lookup yields CDR1 SGHRS and CDR2 YFSETQ. V lost 1 base to trimming and J lost 2 bases, with 11 bases between them. CDR3 length equals 15 residues. DNA of the CDR3: TGCGCCAGCAGCTTGCGCTGGGTCGCCACAGATACGCAGTATTTT. It codes for CASSLRWVATDTQYF.

The gene calls are TRBV10-3 and TRBJ2-7; TRBD2 matches at 11 bases. CDR3 length: 16 residues. V was clipped by 0 bases and J by 3 bases; unmatched bases: 4. Looked up from germline, CDR1 is ENHRY and CDR2 is SYGVKD. For the CDR3, the DNA is TGTGCCATCAGTGAGTCGTCCGGGACTAGCGGCTACGAGCAGTACTTC. Amino acid sequence: CAISESSGTSGYEQYF.

The chain carries TRBV5-1 and TRBJ2-1, with 13 nucleotides matching TRBD2. The CDR3 runs 14 residues. V shed 3 bases, J shed 8 bases, and the junction held 2 bases outside the gene matches. Looked up from germline, CDR1 is SGHRS and CDR2 is YFSETQ. The CDR3 sequence is CASSSGLAGHEQFF. CDR3 nucleotide sequence: TGCGCCAGCAGCTCGGGACTAGCGGGGCATGAGCAGTTCTTC.

The table lists this clonotype with many counts. This chain uses TRBV28 with TRBJ2-7; the D gene is possibly TRBD1 (7 bases). CDR1 is MDHEN and CDR2 is SYDVKM in the germline V gene. The CDR3 loop spans 15 amino acids. V lost 3 bases to trimming and J lost 0 bases, with 12 bases between them. DNA for the CDR3: TGTGCCAGCAGTTTTACAGGGGACTCCTCCTACGAGCAGTACTTC. As protein: CASSFTGDSSYEQYF.

The chain links TRBV25-1 to TRBJ1-5, with TRBD1 as a possible D gene (5 bases). Germline CDR1 MGHDK, CDR2 SYGVNS. V was trimmed by 3 bases and J by 3 bases, leaving 9 bases between them. The CDR3 runs 14 residues. For the CDR3, the DNA is TGTGCCAGCAGTGATCGACAGCTCAATCAGCCCCAGCATTTT. Translation: CASSDRQLNQPQHF. The full variable domain, with the rest looked up from reference TRBV25-1 and TRBJ1-5, is EADIYQTPRYLVIGTGKKITLECSQTMGHDKMYWYQQDPGMELHLIHYSYGVNSTEKGDLSSESTVSRIRTEHFPLTLESARPSHTSQYLCASSDRQLNQPQHFGDGTRLSIL.

Remarks on this clonotype: One end of the junction does not line up with germline, which may come from a read error. The chain has TRBV20-1 and TRBJ2-1, with 9 bases aligning to TRBD2. This CDR3 has 15 residues. Germline V lookup: CDR1 DFQATT, CDR2 SNEGSKA (reference sequence). The CDR3 sequence: CSAIVGLAGNNKQFF. The CDR3 DNA reads TGCAGTGCTATAGTGGGACTAGCAGGAAACAATAAGCAGTTCTTC.

J is TRBJ2-3 and V is TRBV15; D ambiguous. CDR1 is LNHNV and CDR2 is YYDKDF in the germline V gene (reference sequence). Trimming left V 0 bases short and J 0 bases short, with 7 bases between. This CDR3 region has 15 residues. This CDR3 is CATSRESFSTDTQYF. As DNA, the CDR3 is TGTGCCACCAGCAGAGAGTCCTTTAGCACAGATACGCAGTATTTT.

This rearrangement joins TRBV20-1 to TRBJ2-3; 7 bases map to TRBD2. V shed 2 bases, J shed 4 bases, and the junction held 9 bases outside the gene matches. The germline CDR1 and CDR2 sequences are DFQATT and SNEGSKA (reference sequence). The CDR3 has 15 amino acids. CDR3 protein: CSARLWGAGADTQYF. The CDR3 nucleotides are TGCAGTGCTAGACTCTGGGGCGCGGGAGCAGATACGCAGTATTTT.

CDR3 residues: CASRTSGRTDTQYF. The CDR3 coding sequence is TGTGCCAGCAGAACGAGCGGGAGAACGGATACGCAGTATTTT. This rearrangement joins TRBV3-1 to TRBJ2-3, with TRBD2 matching 8 bases. The length of the CDR3 is 14 residues. CDR1 and CDR2 (germline): LGHDT, YNNKEL (reference sequence). J was trimmed by 6 bases and V by 6 bases; bases with no gene match: 8.

The chain employs TRBV29-1 and TRBJ1-2; no definite D call. The V end lost 7 bases, the J end lost 6 bases, and 21 bases lay between the germline ends. The CDR3 sequence is 14 residues long. Germline CDR1 and CDR2: SQVTM and ANQGSEA. The CDR3 here is CSARVPDLVDGYTF. CDR3 in DNA: TGCAGCGCTCGGGTCCCAGATCTGGTCGATGGCTACACCTTC.

The chain combines TRBV6-2 or TRBV6-3 with TRBJ2-1, with 7 bases lining up with TRBD2. CDR1 and CDR2 (germline): MNHEY, SVGEGT. This CDR3 has 14 amino acids. The J segment lost 3 bases and the V segment lost 7 bases, leaving 6 bases of the junction unmatched. The CDR3 sequence is CASKLAYDYNEQFF. CDR3 DNA sequence: TGTGCCAGCAAACTAGCGTACGACTACAATGAGCAGTTCTTC.

This clonotype has a handful of counts. V is TRBV5-1 and J is TRBJ1-2; a possible D gene is TRBD1 (5 bases). There are 12 residues in the CDR3. The V gene lost 4 bases and the J gene lost 8 bases, with 12 bases spanning the gap. Germline V gene lookup returns CDR1 SGHRS and CDR2 YFSETQ. The CDR3 region is CASSLDMSGYTF. The CDR3 DNA follows: TGCGCCAGCAGCCTGGACATGAGCGGCTACACCTTC.

The chain combines TRBV29-1 with TRBJ2-7; 10 bases align to TRBD2. The CDR3 has 13 residues. After removal of 4 bases from V and 7 bases from J, the junction contained 7 bases not matched to a gene. Germline V gene sequence: CDR1 SQVTM, CDR2 ANQGSEA. The CDR3 region has the DNA TGCAGCGTTGCGGCTAGCGGGGGTGATGAGCAGTACTTC. It is translated as CSVAASGGDEQYF.

The chain couples TRBV7-2 to TRBJ2-7, with unresolved D. V was trimmed by 6 bases and J by 4 bases, leaving 16 bases between them. CDR3 length: 14 residues. From germline, CDR1 is SGHTA and CDR2 FQGNSA. CDR3 nucleotide sequence: TGTGCCAGCAGTCGTTCCTCTTCAGCTTACGAGCAGTACTTC. Amino acids: CASSRSSSAYEQYF. Based on the CDR3 plus reference TRBV7-2 and TRBJ2-7, the full variable domain is GAGVSQSPSNKVTEKGKDVELRCDPISGHTALYWYRQSLGQGLEFLIYFQGNSAPDKSGLPSDRFSAERTGGSVSTLTIQRTQQEDSAVYLCASSRSSSAYEQYFGPGTRLTVT.

CDR3 residues: CASSLSLNSNQPQHF. CDR3 nucleotide sequence: TGTGCCAGCAGCTTATCACTCAATAGCAATCAGCCCCAGCATTTT. The chain employs TRBV7-2 and TRBJ1-5; D is undetermined. Looked up from germline, CDR1 is SGHTA and CDR2 is FQGNSA. The CDR3 runs 15 residues. Trimming pared 2 bases from V and 0 bases from J, leaving 8 bases between.